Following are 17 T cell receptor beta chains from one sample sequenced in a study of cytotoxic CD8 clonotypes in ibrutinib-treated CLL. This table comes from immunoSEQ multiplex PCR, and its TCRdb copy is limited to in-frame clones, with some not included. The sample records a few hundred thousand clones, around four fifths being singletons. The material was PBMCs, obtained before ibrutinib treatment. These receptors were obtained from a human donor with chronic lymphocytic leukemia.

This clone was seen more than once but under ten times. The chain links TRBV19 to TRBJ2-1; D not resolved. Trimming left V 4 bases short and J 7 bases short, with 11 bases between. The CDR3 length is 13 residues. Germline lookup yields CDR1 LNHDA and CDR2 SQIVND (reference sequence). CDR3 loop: CASSTGHSNEQFF. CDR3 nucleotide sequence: TGTGCCAGTAGTACAGGCCACTCAAATGAGCAGTTCTTC. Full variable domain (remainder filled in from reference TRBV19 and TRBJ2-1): DGGITQSPKYLFRKEGQNVTLSCEQNLNHDAMYWYRQDPGQGLRLIYYSQIVNDFQKGDIAEGYSVSREKKESFPLTVTSAQKNPTAFYLCASSTGHSNEQFFGPGTRLTVL.

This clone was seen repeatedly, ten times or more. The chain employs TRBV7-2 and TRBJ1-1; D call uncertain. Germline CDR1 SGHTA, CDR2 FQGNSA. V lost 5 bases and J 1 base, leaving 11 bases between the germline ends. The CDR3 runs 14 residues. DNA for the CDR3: TGTGCCAGCAGCCCGGGGAGTGCGAACACTGAAGCTTTCTTT. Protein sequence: CASSPGSANTEAFF. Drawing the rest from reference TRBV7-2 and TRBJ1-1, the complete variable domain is GAGVSQSPSNKVTEKGKDVELRCDPISGHTALYWYRQSLGQGLEFLIYFQGNSAPDKSGLPSDRFSAERTGGSVSTLTIQRTQQEDSAVYLCASSPGSANTEAFFGQGTRLTVV.

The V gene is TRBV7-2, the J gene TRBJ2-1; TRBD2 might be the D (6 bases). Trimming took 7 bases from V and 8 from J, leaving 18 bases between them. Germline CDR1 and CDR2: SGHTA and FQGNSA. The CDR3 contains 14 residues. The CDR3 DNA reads TGTGCCAGCAACATAGGGCTAACGGGGGATGAGCAGTTCTTC. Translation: CASNIGLTGDEQFF.

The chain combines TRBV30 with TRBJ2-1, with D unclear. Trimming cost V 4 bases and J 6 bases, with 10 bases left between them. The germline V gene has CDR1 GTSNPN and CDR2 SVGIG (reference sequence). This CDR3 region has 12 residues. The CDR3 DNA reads TGTGCCTGGATCTCGAGGATCAATGAGCAGTTCTTC. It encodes CAWISRINEQFF.

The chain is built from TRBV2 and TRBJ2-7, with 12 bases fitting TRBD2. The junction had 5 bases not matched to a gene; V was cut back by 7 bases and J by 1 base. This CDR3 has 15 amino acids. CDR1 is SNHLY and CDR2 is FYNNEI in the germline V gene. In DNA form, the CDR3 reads TGTGCCAGCACCAAAGGACTAGCGGGATCCTACGAGCAGTACTTC. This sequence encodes CASTKGLAGSYEQYF.

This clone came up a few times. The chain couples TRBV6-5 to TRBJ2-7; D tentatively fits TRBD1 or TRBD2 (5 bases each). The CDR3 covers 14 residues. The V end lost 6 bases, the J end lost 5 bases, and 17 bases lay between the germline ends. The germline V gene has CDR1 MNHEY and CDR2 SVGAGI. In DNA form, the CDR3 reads TGTGCCAGCAGAACCCTCGGGGCACCCAACGAGCAGTACTTC. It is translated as CASRTLGAPNEQYF.

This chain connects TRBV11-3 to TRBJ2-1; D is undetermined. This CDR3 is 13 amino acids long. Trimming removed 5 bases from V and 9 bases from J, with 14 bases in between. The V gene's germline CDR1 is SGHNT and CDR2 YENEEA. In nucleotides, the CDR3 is TGTGCCAGCAGCCTCCCGAGGATCACTGAGCAGTTCTTC. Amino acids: CASSLPRITEQFF.

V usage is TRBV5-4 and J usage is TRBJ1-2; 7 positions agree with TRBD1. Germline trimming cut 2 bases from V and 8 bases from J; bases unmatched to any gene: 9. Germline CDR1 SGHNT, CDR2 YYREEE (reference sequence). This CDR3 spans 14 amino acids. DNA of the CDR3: TGTGCCAGCAGCTTAATATCGACAGGGTCCGGCTACACCTTC. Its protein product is CASSLISTGSGYTF.

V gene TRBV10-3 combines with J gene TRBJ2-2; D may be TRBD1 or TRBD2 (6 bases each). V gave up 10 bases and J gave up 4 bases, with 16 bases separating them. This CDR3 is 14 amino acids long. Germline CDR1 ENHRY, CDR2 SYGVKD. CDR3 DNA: TGTGCCACCCTAAGGGGGGCCGCCACCGGGGAGCTGTTTTTT. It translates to CATLRGAATGELFF.

The CDR3 DNA follows: TGTGCCAGCAGCCGGGAGACCGGGACTAGCCGCGACAATGAGCAGTTCTTC. Translated, it gives CASSRETGTSRDNEQFF. This chain uses TRBV27 with TRBJ2-1; 9 nucleotides match TRBD2. The CDR3 has 17 amino acids. From germline, CDR1 is MNHEY and CDR2 SMNVEV (reference sequence). Germline trimming cut 6 bases from V and 5 bases from J; bases unmatched to any gene: 14.

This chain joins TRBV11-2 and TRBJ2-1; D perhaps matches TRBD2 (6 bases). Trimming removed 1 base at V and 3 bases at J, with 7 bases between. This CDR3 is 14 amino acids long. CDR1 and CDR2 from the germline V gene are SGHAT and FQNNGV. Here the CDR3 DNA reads TGTGCCAGCAGCTTAGCGGGGGACTACAATGAGCAGTTCTTC. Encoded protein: CASSLAGDYNEQFF.

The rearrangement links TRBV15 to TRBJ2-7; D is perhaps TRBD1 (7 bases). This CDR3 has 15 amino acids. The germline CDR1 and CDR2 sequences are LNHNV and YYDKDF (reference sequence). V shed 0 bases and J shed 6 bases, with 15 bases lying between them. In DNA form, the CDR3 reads TGTGCCACCAGCAGAGATCGGCAGGGGGAGGCCGAGCAGTACTTC. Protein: CATSRDRQGEAEQYF.

The CDR3 is CASWGGPYEQYF. The CDR3, as DNA: TGTGCCAGCTGGGGGGGACCCTACGAGCAGTACTTC. The chain recombines TRBV6-5 with TRBJ2-7, with 7 bases fitting TRBD2. The CDR3 contains 12 residues. The germline gives CDR1 MNHEY, CDR2 SVGAGI. The ends lost 8 bases at V and 2 bases at J; junction bases unmatched: 3.

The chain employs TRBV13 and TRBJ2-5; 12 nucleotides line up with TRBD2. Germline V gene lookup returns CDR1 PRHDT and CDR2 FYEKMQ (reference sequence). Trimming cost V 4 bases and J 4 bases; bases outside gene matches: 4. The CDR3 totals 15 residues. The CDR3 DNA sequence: TGTGCCAGCAGCTCATCGACTAGCGGGAGAGAGACCCAGTACTTC. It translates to CASSSSTSGRETQYF.

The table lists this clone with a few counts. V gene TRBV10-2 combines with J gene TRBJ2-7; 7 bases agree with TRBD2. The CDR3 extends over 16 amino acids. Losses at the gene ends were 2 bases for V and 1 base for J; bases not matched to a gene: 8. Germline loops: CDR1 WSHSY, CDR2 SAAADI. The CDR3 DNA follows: TGCGCCAGCAGTGAGCCCCAGCGGGAATTATCCTACGAGCAGTACTTC. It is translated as CASSEPQRELSYEQYF.

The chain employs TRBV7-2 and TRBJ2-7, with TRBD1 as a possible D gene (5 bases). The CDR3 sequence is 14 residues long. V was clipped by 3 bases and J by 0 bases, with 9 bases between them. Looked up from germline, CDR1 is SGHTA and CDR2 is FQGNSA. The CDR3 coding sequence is TGTGCCAGCAGCTTCGGACAATCCTCCTACGAGCAGTACTTC. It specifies CASSFGQSSYEQYF.

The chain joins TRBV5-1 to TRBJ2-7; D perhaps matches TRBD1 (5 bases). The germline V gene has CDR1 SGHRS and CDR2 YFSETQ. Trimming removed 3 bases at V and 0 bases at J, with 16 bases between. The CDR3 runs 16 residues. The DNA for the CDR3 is TGCGCCAGCAGCTCGGCAGGGTCGAAAAACTCCTACGAGCAGTACTTC. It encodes CASSSAGSKNSYEQYF.